This entry lists 28 T cell receptor beta chains sequenced from one sample in a study of T cell responses to AZD1222 COVID-19 vaccine. TCRdb's table, derived via immunoSEQ multiplex PCR, lists solely in-frame clones and lacks some. The table includes 55,000 to 65,000 clones, around 90% detected once. The sequencing used peripheral blood, collected on day 0 of AZD1222 vaccination. The receptors stem from an adult in good health.

J is TRBJ1-2 and V is TRBV29-1; unclear D gene. The CDR3 extends over 14 amino acids. Trimming took off 4 bases at V and 3 bases at J, with 15 bases between the two ends. Germline V gene lookup returns CDR1 SQVTM and CDR2 ANQGSEA. The CDR3 nucleotides are TGCAGCGTTGTTTCGCCGGAGGCGGACTATGGCTACACCTTC. As protein: CSVVSPEADYGYTF.

The chain joins TRBV19 to TRBJ1-2; D perhaps matches TRBD1 (5 bases). Germline lookup yields CDR1 LNHDA and CDR2 SQIVND (reference sequence). The CDR3 length is 15 residues. V was clipped by 3 bases and J by 1 base, with 12 bases between them. The CDR3 protein is CASSINPRVNYGYTF. As DNA, the CDR3 is TGTGCCAGTAGTATTAATCCCAGGGTTAACTATGGCTACACCTTC.

V is TRBV3-1 (or the pseudogene TRBV3-2) and J is TRBJ2-7; D gene unclear. The CDR3 has 13 amino acids. Germline-derived CDR1 and CDR2 are LGHDT and YNNKEL (reference sequence). The V gene lost 5 bases and the J gene lost 4 bases, with 12 bases spanning the gap. CDR3 region: CASSFVGGYEQYF. The CDR3 bases are TGTGCCAGCAGCTTCGTCGGCGGATACGAGCAGTACTTC.

V usage is TRBV6-2 or TRBV6-3 and J usage is TRBJ2-5; perhaps TRBD2 as D (5 bases). The CDR3 extends over 15 amino acids. V dropped 5 bases and J dropped 2 bases, with 15 bases sitting between them. Germline-derived CDR1 and CDR2 are MNHEY and SVGEGT. Here the CDR3 DNA reads TGTGCCAGCAGTCCCCGGGGTTCGGTTCAAGAGACCCAGTACTTC. It yields the protein CASSPRGSVQETQYF.

The chain recombines TRBV4-1 with TRBJ2-7; possible D gene TRBD2, 5 bases. Looked up from germline, CDR1 is MGHRA and CDR2 is YSYEKL. Trimming took 0 bases from V and 2 from J, leaving 14 bases between them. This CDR3 is built from 16 residues. The CDR3 is CASSQDVLRAAYEQYF. CDR3 nucleotide sequence: TGCGCCAGCAGCCAAGATGTCTTGCGGGCAGCCTACGAGCAGTACTTC.

J is TRBJ1-1 and V is TRBV24-1; 7 nucleotides line up with TRBD1. CDR3 length: 14 residues. Germline assignment: CDR1 KGHDR and CDR2 SFDVKD. After removal of 7 bases from V and 3 bases from J, the junction contained 7 bases not matched to a gene. This chain's CDR3 is CATSPSTGYTEAFF. The CDR3 nucleotides are TGTGCCACCAGCCCCTCGACAGGGTACACTGAAGCTTTCTTT.

The J gene is TRBJ1-5, the V gene TRBV19; no firm D call. The ends were cut back, 5 bases at V and 4 bases at J, with 15 bases in the middle. From germline, CDR1 is LNHDA and CDR2 SQIVND (reference sequence). The CDR3 has 15 residues. The CDR3 coding sequence is TGTGCCAGTAGTTCGGACTCCGGGCGGAATCAGCCCCAGCATTTT. Its protein is CASSSDSGRNQPQHF.

The chain links TRBV27 to TRBJ1-6; D ambiguous. Deletions cut 2 bases from V and 13 bases from J, with 12 bases between. The CDR3 runs to 13 residues. Germline V gene lookup returns CDR1 MNHEY and CDR2 SMNVEV (reference sequence). Here the CDR3 reads CASSLAQARPLHF. The DNA of the CDR3 is TGTGCCAGCAGTTTAGCCCAGGCTCGGCCCCTCCACTTT.

Turning to this clone: The junction does not match germline at one end; this may be a read error. The genes are TRBV7-7 and TRBJ2-1, with D possibly TRBD2 on 6 matching bases. Germline lookup yields CDR1 SSHAT and CDR2 FNYEAQ (reference sequence). The CDR3 extends over 16 amino acids. CDR3: CASSPLGGPTYNEQFF. CDR3 bases: TGTGCTAGCAGCCCCCTGGGGGGACCCACCTACAATGAGCAGTTCTTC.

The V and J genes are TRBV6-6 and TRBJ2-1; D is tentatively TRBD1 or TRBD2 (5 bases each). Germline CDR1 reads MNHNY; CDR2 reads SVGAGI (reference sequence). Trimming removed 5 bases from V and 5 bases from J, with 13 bases in between. The CDR3 loop spans 14 amino acids. The CDR3 sequence: CASSPGAQDNEQFF. The CDR3 DNA follows: TGTGCCAGCAGTCCCGGGGCCCAGGACAATGAGCAGTTCTTC.

The chain carries TRBV5-4 and TRBJ2-7, with TRBD1 matching 9 bases. CDR3 length: 14 residues. Germline V gene sequence: CDR1 SGHNT, CDR2 YYREEE (reference sequence). V was pared by 3 bases and J by 3 bases, with 4 bases of the junction left unmatched. The CDR3 region has the DNA TGTGCCAGCAGCTCGGGACAGGGATTCTACGAGCAGTACTTC. It translates to CASSSGQGFYEQYF.

The chain is built from TRBV29-1 and TRBJ1-1, with 7 bases fitting TRBD1. Losses at the gene ends were 7 bases for V and 4 bases for J; bases not matched to a gene: 9. CDR1 and CDR2 from the germline V gene are SQVTM and ANQGSEA. The CDR3 consists of 13 residues. CDR3 bases: TGCAGCGCTCAGACACAGGGGACCACTGAAGCTTTCTTT. Its protein is CSAQTQGTTEAFF. The variable domain in full, with the rest retrieved from reference TRBV29-1 and TRBJ1-1, is SAVISQKPSRDICQRGTSLTIQCQVDSQVTMMFWYRQQPGQSLTLIATANQGSEATYESGFVIDKFPISRPNLTFSTLTVSNMSPEDSSIYLCSAQTQGTTEAFFGQGTRLTVV.

The gene calls are TRBV10-3 and TRBJ2-5, with a tentative D call TRBD1 (6 bases). The germline V gene encodes CDR1 ENHRY and CDR2 SYGVKD. The CDR3 totals 13 residues. Trimming shortened V by 3 bases and J by 2 bases, and 7 bases separated the two germline ends. CDR3 loop: CAISDGQQETQYF. CDR3 sequence (DNA): TGTGCCATCAGTGACGGACAGCAAGAGACCCAGTACTTC.

The V call is TRBV28, the J call TRBJ2-3; perhaps TRBD1 as D (6 bases). The CDR3 totals 14 residues. CDR1 is MDHEN, CDR2 SYDVKM, per germline. Trimming left V 8 bases short and J 3 bases short, with 15 bases between. The CDR3 protein is CASSKGGSTDTQYF. The CDR3 region has the DNA TGTGCCAGCTCCAAAGGGGGAAGTACAGATACGCAGTATTTT.

The CDR3: CASTMGLADYQETQYF. CDR3 nucleotide sequence: TGTGCCAGCACGATGGGACTAGCGGATTACCAAGAGACCCAGTACTTC. This sequence joins TRBV2 and TRBJ2-5; TRBD2 agrees at 11 bases. Germline values: CDR1 SNHLY, CDR2 FYNNEI. This CDR3 is 16 amino acids long. The J segment lost 0 bases and the V segment lost 7 bases, leaving 7 bases of the junction unmatched.

The gene calls are TRBV27 and TRBJ2-3, with 9 nucleotides matching TRBD1. The CDR3 consists of 15 residues. Per germline, CDR1 MNHEY and CDR2 SMNVEV (reference sequence). Trimming at V came to 7 bases and at J to 2 bases, leaving 7 bases not matched to a gene. The chain's CDR3 is CASTLGTGHTDTQYF. CDR3 coding DNA: TGTGCCAGCACCCTCGGGACAGGGCACACAGATACGCAGTATTTT.

The V and J genes are TRBV6-5 and TRBJ1-5, with D maybe TRBD1 (5 bases). CDR1 and CDR2 (germline): MNHEY, SVGAGI. V lost 7 bases and J 6 bases, leaving 16 bases between the germline ends. This CDR3 is built from 14 residues. The CDR3 DNA reads as TGTGCCAGCACCCAGGGTCCGGGGACTCAGCCCCAGCATTTT. It codes for CASTQGPGTQPQHF.

The rearrangement joins TRBV4-2 to TRBJ1-2; maybe TRBD1 (5 bases). V was pared by 4 bases and J by 4 bases, with 13 bases between. Germline assignment: CDR1 LGHNA and CDR2 YNFKEQ. The CDR3 contains 14 residues. CDR3 loop: CASSPKQEIYGYTF. CDR3 in DNA: TGTGCCAGCAGCCCTAAACAGGAGATCTATGGCTACACCTTC.

This clone was seen once. The genes are TRBV29-1 and TRBJ2-3; D is undetermined. CDR1 is SQVTM, CDR2 ANQGSEA, per germline. This CDR3 comprises 13 residues. V lost 3 bases and J lost 2, with 9 bases in between. The CDR3 bases are TGCAGCGTTGAGTCCTTGGCCACAGATACGCAGTATTTT. Translation: CSVESLATDTQYF.

The CDR3 nucleotides read TGTGCCAGCAGCTTCGGGGGTAATGAGCAGTTCTTC. Translation gives CASSFGGNEQFF. The chain uses TRBV5-4 and TRBJ2-1, with D perhaps TRBD2 (6 bases). Germline CDR1 and CDR2: SGHNT and YYREEE (reference sequence). V dropped 2 bases and J dropped 7 bases, with 7 bases sitting between them. The CDR3 spans 12 residues.

The chain links TRBV2 to TRBJ1-3, with TRBD1 identical over 7 bases. CDR1 and CDR2 (germline): SNHLY, FYNNEI. V shed 5 bases, J shed 0 bases, and the junction held 4 bases outside the gene matches. The CDR3 extends over 15 amino acids. The CDR3 spells CASSRDSVSGNTIYF. The DNA of the CDR3 is TGTGCCAGCAGTAGGGACAGCGTCTCTGGAAACACCATATATTTT.

CDR3 amino acids: CASSPRWLPAQDTQYF. For the CDR3, the DNA is TGTGCCAGCAGCCCCCGATGGCTCCCTGCACAGGATACGCAGTATTTT. The chain uses TRBV27 and TRBJ2-3, with D unresolved. CDR3 length: 16 amino acids. Trimming pared 6 bases from V and 6 bases from J, leaving 22 bases between. Germline-derived CDR1 and CDR2 are MNHEY and SMNVEV (reference sequence).

The chain is built from TRBV11-3 and TRBJ2-3; TRBD1 matches at 8 bases. This CDR3 contains 16 residues. The germline V gene encodes CDR1 SGHNT and CDR2 YENEEA. Unmatched junction bases numbered 7, after V lost 0 bases and J lost 5 bases. The CDR3 nucleotides are TGTGCCAGCAGCTTAGAATCTGGCAGGGGGCAAGATACGCAGTATTTT. This translates into CASSLESGRGQDTQYF.

This sequence joins TRBV19 and TRBJ2-1, with 13 bases fitting TRBD2. Germline values: CDR1 LNHDA, CDR2 SQIVND (reference sequence). The trim removed 7 bases at V and 7 bases at J, leaving 7 bases unmatched. This CDR3 is built from 15 residues. The CDR3 coding sequence is TGTGCCAGTACGCCACCGGGACTAGCGGGAAATGAGCAGTTCTTC. Its translation is CASTPPGLAGNEQFF.

The V gene is TRBV4-1, the J gene TRBJ1-5; maybe TRBD1 (5 bases). CDR1 is MGHRA, CDR2 YSYEKL, per germline. This CDR3 has 15 residues. Trimming removed 3 bases from V and 2 bases from J, with 11 bases in between. The CDR3 protein is CASSQGGFGNQPQHF. DNA for the CDR3: TGCGCCAGCAGCCAGGGGGGTTTCGGCAATCAGCCCCAGCATTTT.

For this clone: Sequence at one end of the junction differs from germline and may be a read error. The chain links TRBV7-7 to TRBJ2-7, with TRBD1 identical over 8 bases. The CDR3 is made up of 13 amino acids. CDR1 and CDR2 (germline): SSHAT, FNYEAQ (reference sequence). CDR3: CASSSDRGGEQYF. The DNA for the CDR3 is TGTGCTAGCAGCTCAGACAGGGGAGGCGAGCAGTACTTC.

This chain connects TRBV12-3 or TRBV12-4 to TRBJ2-2; TRBD2 might be the D (5 bases). V gave up 11 bases and J gave up 0 bases, with 7 bases separating them. The CDR3 extends over 12 amino acids. In DNA, the CDR3 is TGTGCCGACGGGACGAACACCGGGGAGCTGTTTTTT. Protein: CADGTNTGELFF.

This chain joins TRBV19 and TRBJ2-5; 7 nucleotides align to TRBD2. The CDR3 is 15 residues long. The germline gives CDR1 LNHDA, CDR2 SQIVND (reference sequence). With V trimmed by 1 base and J by 4 bases, 6 bases remained unmatched. The CDR3 loop is CASSIVGRGRETQYF. The DNA for the CDR3 is TGTGCCAGTAGTATAGTGGGGCGGGGGAGAGAGACCCAGTACTTC.